Listed here are 5 T cell receptor beta chains from one sample, sequenced in a study of OX40 agonist ivuxolimab in advanced cancers. Method: immunoSEQ multiplex PCR; TCRdb's copy keeps in-frame clones and lacks some. Of more than 65,000 clones detected, 80% to 90% appear once; the ten largest clones hold about 1%. The sequencing here drew on CD4+ or CD8+ T cells sorted from blood, taken in a trial of the OX40 agonist ivuxolimab. The origin of the receptors is an adult with an advanced solid tumor such as melanoma, head and neck, liver or kidney cancer.

V is TRBV10-3 and J is TRBJ1-2; TRBD1 agrees at 7 bases. V dropped 5 bases and J dropped 4; count of bases not matched to a gene: 4. The germline V gene has CDR1 ENHRY and CDR2 SYGVKD. This CDR3 is 13 amino acids long. CDR3 DNA: TGTGCCATCAGTTGGGACAGTCTCTATGGCTACACCTTC. This translates into CAISWDSLYGYTF.

The chain is built from TRBV19 and TRBJ1-2, with 8 bases fitting TRBD1. This CDR3 contains 16 residues. CDR1 is LNHDA and CDR2 is SQIVND in the germline V gene (reference sequence). Trimming removed 7 bases from V and 4 bases from J; junction bases left unmatched: 14. CDR3 bases: TGTGCCAGTAACATCGACCGGGACAGGCCGTCCTATGGCTACACCTTC. Translating gives CASNIDRDRPSYGYTF.

The chain employs TRBV7-9 and TRBJ1-1; no firm D call. There are 13 residues in the CDR3. Per the germline V gene, CDR1 is SEHNR and CDR2 is FQNEAQ (reference sequence). The germline V and J ends were trimmed by 5 bases and 0 bases, with 7 bases remaining between them. In DNA form, the CDR3 reads TGTGCCAGCAGCCCGTCTATGAACACTGAAGCTTTCTTT. Translation gives CASSPSMNTEAFF.

The chain carries TRBV5-1 and TRBJ2-7; no clear D. This CDR3 region has 15 residues. CDR1 and CDR2 from the germline V gene are SGHRS and YFSETQ. V lost 1 base and J 4 bases, leaving 15 bases between the germline ends. DNA for the CDR3: TGCGCCAGCAGCTTGTCCTTGAACGGAGTGTACGAGCAGTACTTC. This translates into CASSLSLNGVYEQYF. The full variable domain, in which reference TRBV5-1 and TRBJ2-7 provide the parts outside the CDR3, is KAGVTQTPRYLIKTRGQQVTLSCSPISGHRSVSWYQQTPGQGLQFLFEYFSETQRNKGNFPGRFSGRQFSNSRSEMNVSTLELGDSALYLCASSLSLNGVYEQYFGPGTRLTVT.

The chain joins TRBV6-5 to TRBJ1-2, with D perhaps matching TRBD1 (5 bases). CDR1 and CDR2 (germline): MNHEY, SVGAGI. Trimming stripped 8 bases from V and 2 bases from J, with 12 bases between. The CDR3 runs to 13 residues. The DNA for the CDR3 is TGTGCCAGCGGGACGGACACCAACTATGGCTACACCTTC. Translated: CASGTDTNYGYTF.